Listed below are T cell receptor beta chains from one sample, sequenced in a study of Graves' ophthalmopathy and Graves' hyperthyroidism. TCRdb used MiXCR to reprocess the multiplex PCR reads, holding one entry per CDR3 protein. The profile shows almost 750,000 distinct CDR3 sequences, 35% to 50% of them singletons. Sequencing input: peripheral blood. The receptor set was obtained from an adult man with Graves' ophthalmopathy. CDR3s include the opening cysteine and the closing phenylalanine or tryptophan.

J	V	CDR3
TRBJ1-2	TRBV5-8	CASSTTGWGYTF
TRBJ2-2	TRBV5-1	CASSFPGATGELFF
TRBJ1-4	TRBV7-9	CASGIGGNANEKLFF
TRBJ1-2	TRBV6-5	CASTRSPSYGYTF
TRBJ2-7	TRBV29-1	CSVLTASYEQYF
TRBJ1-1	TRBV29-1	CSAIQGNTEAFF
TRBJ1-1	TRBV4-3	CASSQTGVTLGAFF
TRBJ1-5	TRBV20-1	CSARGGTQPQHF
TRBJ1-1	TRBV20-1	CSARRWRAKNTEAFF
TRBJ1-6	TRBV29-1	CSVGGDSPLHF
TRBJ2-2	TRBV7-9	CASSQDRGDTGELFF
TRBJ1-3	TRBV20-1	CSARVPGASGNTIYF
TRBJ2-7	TRBV2	CASSLNEQYF
TRBJ1-2	TRBV15	CATSSEWGNTNYGYTF
TRBJ2-1	TRBV7-2	CASSLGTSGLDEQFF
TRBJ2-7	TRBV7-2	CASSYQRGSTNEQYF
TRBJ1-1	TRBV9	CASSVGGQGSTEAFF
TRBJ2-7	TRBV7-6	CASAPGTGNYEQYF
TRBJ2-3	TRBV10-3	CAISTGRADTQYF
TRBJ2-5	TRBV20-1	CSARRASGKETQYF
TRBJ1-6	TRBV10-3	CAISDGGAGNSPLHF
TRBJ1-3	TRBV12-3/TRBV12-4	CASTPRVGTGLGNTIYF
TRBJ1-1	TRBV19	CASSYLGYHKNTEAFF
TRBJ1-1	TRBV5-1	CASSLSSRQGASEAFF
TRBJ1-2	TRBV2	CASSSGDSPAYGYTF
TRBJ1-1	TRBV25-1	CASSFSQGAAFF
TRBJ1-1	TRBV10-3	CASRRGLMSEAFF
TRBJ1-5	TRBV11-2	CASSLGRIGYSNQPQHF
TRBJ1-2	TRBV7-9	CASSLYGTEGYYGYTF
TRBJ2-5	TRBV29-1	CSVSGGSLRLETQYF
TRBJ2-2	TRBV7-9	CASSYGHHTGELFF
TRBJ2-5	TRBV20-1	CSTRGKTSGRYQETQYF
TRBJ2-7	TRBV10-3	CASSYSGTGGYEQYF
TRBJ2-6	TRBV29-1	CRRSGANVLTF
TRBJ1-2	TRBV15	CATSRDQGDGYTF
TRBJ2-7	TRBV7-2	CASSLSHTGGGYEQYF
TRBJ2-1	TRBV2	CASSVGLTSYNEQFF
TRBJ2-7	TRBV29-1	CSVARDNSYEQYF
TRBJ2-7	TRBV19	CASRPQAYEQYF
TRBJ2-2	TRBV7-9	CASRGADTGELFF
TRBJ2-2	TRBV5-6	CASKYTGGELFF
TRBJ1-1	TRBV29-1	CSVVYWGENTEAFF
TRBJ1-2	TRBV10-3	CAIEQGSYGYTF
TRBJ2-7	TRBV11-2	CASSLFTSGIYEQYF
TRBJ1-1	TRBV6-4	CASSEAIFTEAFF
TRBJ2-2	TRBV7-9	CASSLSGGGSTGELFF
TRBJ2-5	TRBV29-1	CSVELSDRGQETQYF
TRBJ1-5	TRBV7-2	CASSLGRGPNQPQHF
TRBJ2-5	TRBV29-1	CSVVSSRGQPQYF
TRBJ1-6	TRBV27	CASSFGTDSPLHF
TRBJ2-6	TRBV5-1	CASSRTGDGANVLTF
TRBJ2-2	TRBV24-1	CATSDFGDKNTGELFF
TRBJ1-1	TRBV10-3	CASSYTGREDTEAFF
TRBJ1-2	TRBV2	CASSEERGAGGYTF
TRBJ2-7	TRBV7-2	CASSPIQGNYEQYF